The TCR beta chain under discussion was sequenced for a study of beta chain features in type 1 diabetes. The germline V gene has CDR1 SGHTA and CDR2 FQGNSA. The J segment lost 8 bases and the V segment lost 1 base, leaving 5 bases of the junction unmatched. This CDR3 spans 14 amino acids. This clone was seen a handful of times. Every isolated RNA sample was fully reverse transcribed, so sequencing captured expressed TCRB transcripts. TCRdb's table, derived via immunoSEQ multiplex PCR, lists solely in-frame clones and lacks some. The sample has fewer than 400,000 clones, approximately 8.2% seen once. V usage is TRBV7-2 and J usage is TRBJ2-1; 7 nucleotides agree with TRBD1. The receptor's source is a woman aged 18 to 35 in good health. The specimen sequenced was central memory CD4+ T cells from blood. The CDR3 spells CASSLDRGRDEQFF. The CDR3 bases are TGTGCCAGCAGCTTAGACAGGGGTCGGGATGAGCAGTTCTTC.